A single sample is the source of the 4 T cell receptor beta chains below, sequenced in a study of T cell changes during pregnancy in multiple sclerosis. Profiled with immunoSEQ multiplex PCR; TCRdb holds only in-frame clones, not every one. The top ten hold 0.8% of the sample, which has about 28,000 clones, roughly 89% seen once. Sequenced here: CD4+ T cells from peripheral blood mononuclear cells, sampled in the second trimester of pregnancy. These TCRs come from a female donor with multiple sclerosis, enrolled in a pregnancy study.

The V call is TRBV21-1, the J call TRBJ2-5; the D call in the table, TRBD2, was not verified against the DNA. TRBV21-1 is tagged as a pseudogene. This CDR3 region has 15 residues. The CDR3 here is CASSKERGLAETQYF. The CDR3 DNA sequence: TGTGCCAGCAGCAAAGAGCGGGGGTTAGCGGAGACCCAGTACTTC.

This rearrangement joins TRBV7-9 to TRBJ2-3, with unresolved D. With 3 bases removed from V and 2 bases from J, the gap between germline ends came to 6 bases. Germline V lookup: CDR1 SEHNR, CDR2 FQNEAQ (reference sequence). The CDR3 runs to 13 residues. The CDR3 loop reads CASSFHHTDTQYF. For the CDR3, the DNA is TGTGCCAGCAGCTTCCATCACACAGATACGCAGTATTTT.

This rearrangement joins TRBV5-1 to TRBJ1-2, with D tentatively TRBD1 (6 bases). V lost 4 bases and J 7 bases, leaving 17 bases between the germline ends. The V gene's germline CDR1 is SGHRS and CDR2 YFSETQ. The CDR3 has 14 amino acids. The CDR3 reads CASSLNPGQGGYTF. The CDR3 coding sequence is TGCGCCAGCAGCCTGAACCCGGGACAAGGTGGCTACACCTTC.

The chain couples TRBV11-3 to TRBJ1-1; D uncertain. The V and J ends lost 1 base and 7 bases respectively, with 4 bases between them. The CDR3 runs 11 residues. The germline CDR1 and CDR2 sequences are SGHNT and YENEEA. The chain's CDR3 is CASSLGGEAFF. The CDR3 DNA reads as TGTGCCAGCAGCTTAGGAGGTGAAGCTTTCTTT. Together with reference TRBV11-3 and TRBJ1-1, the CDR3 gives the full variable domain: EAGVVQSPRYKIIEKKQPVAFWCNPISGHNTLYWYLQNLGQGPELLIRYENEEAVDDSQLPKDRFSAERLKGVDSTLKIQPAELGDSAVYLCASSLGGEAFFGQGTRLTVV.